The entry below gives a single T cell receptor (beta chain) sequence along with its context. The antigen remains unidentified. A second about 6 to 12 cycle PCR used barcoded and J-beta primers. Using its own MiXCR run on the 5' RACE reads, TCRdb lists one record per CDR3 protein. The sample contains 780,000 or so distinct CDR3 sequences, roughly 50% of which appear only once. In germline, CDR1 is SGHVS, CDR2 FQNEAQ. This CDR3 is 14 amino acids long. V was trimmed by 0 bases and J by 13 bases, leaving 16 bases between them. This specimen comes from a study of blood T cells in healthy people across ages. Broader study findings: Per million T cells, TCR beta diversity dropped roughly linearly as age increased.

Material for sequencing was blood. The V call is TRBV7-8, the J call TRBJ2-1; D might be TRBD1 (5 bases). This TCR was recovered from a man aged 80 or over in good health. CDR3 in amino acids: CASSLAGRVGFQFF. In nucleotides, the CDR3 is TGTGCCAGCAGCTTAGCTGGCAGGGTAGGGTTTCAGTTCTTC. Combining the CDR3 with reference TRBV7-8 and TRBJ2-1 gives the whole variable domain GAGVSQSPRYKVAKRGQDVALRCDPISGHVSLFWYQQALGQGPEFLTYFQNEAQLDKSGLPSDRFFAERPEGSVSTLKIQRTQQEDSAVYLCASSLAGRVGFQFFGPGTRLTVL.